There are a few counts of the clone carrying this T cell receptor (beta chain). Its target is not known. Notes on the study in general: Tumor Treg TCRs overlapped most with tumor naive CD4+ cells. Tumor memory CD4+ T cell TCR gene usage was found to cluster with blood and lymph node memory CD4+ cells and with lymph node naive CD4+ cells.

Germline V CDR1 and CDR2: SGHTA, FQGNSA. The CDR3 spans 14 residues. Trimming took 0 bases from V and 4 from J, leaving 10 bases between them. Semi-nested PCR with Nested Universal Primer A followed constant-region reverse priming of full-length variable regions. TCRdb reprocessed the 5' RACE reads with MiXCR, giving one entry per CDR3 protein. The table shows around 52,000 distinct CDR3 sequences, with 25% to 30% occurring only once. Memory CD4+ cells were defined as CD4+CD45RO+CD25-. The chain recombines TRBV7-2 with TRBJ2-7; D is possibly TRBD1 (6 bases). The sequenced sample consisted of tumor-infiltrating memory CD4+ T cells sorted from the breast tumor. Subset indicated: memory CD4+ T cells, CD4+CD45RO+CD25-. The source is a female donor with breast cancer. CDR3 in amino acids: CASSLAAGQYEQYF. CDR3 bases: TGTGCCAGCAGCTTAGCCGCTGGACAGTACGAGCAGTACTTC.